This T cell receptor beta chain was sequenced during a study of cytomegalovirus exposure and HLA in healthy donors. This CDR3 region has 15 residues. The trim removed 5 bases at V and 7 bases at J, leaving 12 bases unmatched. Germline V gives CDR1 MDHEN, CDR2 SYDVKM. Turning to this clone: Its target is not known.

The study ran its PCR with 60 Vbeta and 13 Jbeta primers. Generated by immunoSEQ multiplex PCR, the TCRdb table keeps only in-frame clones and is missing some. Here the sample spans about 190,000 clones, approximately 70% being singletons. Findings of the study overall: Later, an analysis showed that TCR beta chains associated with HLA were more clonally expanded than others that were equally common.

This TCR was recovered from a woman aged 25 to 39 in good health and CMV-seropositive. Sequencing used PBMCs. The chain is built from TRBV28 and TRBJ2-7; 9 bases match TRBD2. This chain's CDR3 is CASSRLAVEAGEQYF. The DNA of the CDR3 is TGTGCCAGCAGTCGACTAGCGGTCGAGGCGGGGGAGCAGTACTTC.